The subject of this entry is one T cell receptor beta chain. Clinical history as reported by participants underpinned cohort assignment. Original data processing: Amplification from reference gene primers served as the basis for estimated nucleated cell counts. Only in-frame clones appear in the TCRdb table, and some are missing; sequencing was by immunoSEQ multiplex PCR. For V, J and clone size, that table is used; D and trimming come from the DNA. The table lists about 300,000 clones, roughly nine tenths of them singletons. These data come from a study of blood T cell repertoires in COVID-19. Whole-study context: COVID-19 samples collected from the United States, Italy and Spain covered acute and convalescent phases. PBMCs, B-cell-depleted T cells, or T cells provided the cDNA or gDNA that made up the material.

The V segment lost 7 bases and the J segment 3 bases; nucleotides outside the gene matches: 2. The CDR3 has 12 amino acids. Germline lookup yields CDR1 SQVTM and CDR2 ANQGSEA. This chain joins TRBV29-1 and TRBJ1-1, with 10 bases matching TRBD1. Sequencing input: PBMCs or T cells enriched from blood (not recorded which). The origin of this receptor is a woman aged 30 to 39 who had recovered from COVID-19. The CDR3 nucleotides are TGCAGCGCCGGACAGGGGGACACTGAAGCTTTCTTT. This translates into CSAGQGDTEAFF. Variable domain in full (rest from reference TRBV29-1 and TRBJ1-1): SAVISQKPSRDICQRGTSLTIQCQVDSQVTMMFWYRQQPGQSLTLIATANQGSEATYESGFVIDKFPISRPNLTFSTLTVSNMSPEDSSIYLCSAGQGDTEAFFGQGTRLTVV.